Below, 11 T cell receptor beta chains from the same sample are listed, as sequenced in a study of OX40 agonist ivuxolimab in advanced cancers. Profiling relied on immunoSEQ multiplex PCR, and the TCRdb table lists in-frame clones only, not all of them. The table shows some 64,000 clones, with about nine tenths occurring only once. Material: CD4+ or CD8+ T cells sorted from blood, obtained in a trial of the OX40 agonist ivuxolimab. Every receptor here comes from an adult with an advanced solid tumor such as melanoma, head and neck, liver or kidney cancer.

This CDR3 reads CASSLGGKDTQYF. The DNA of the CDR3 is TGTGCCAGCAGTTTGGGGGGGAAGGATACGCAGTATTTT. The V call is TRBV28, the J call TRBJ2-3, with TRBD2 matching 7 bases. The germline V gene has CDR1 MDHEN and CDR2 SYDVKM. The CDR3 sequence is 13 residues long. J was trimmed by 6 bases and V by 3 bases; bases with no gene match: 3.

This clone appeared a single time. This sequence joins TRBV28 and TRBJ2-5; 14 nucleotides match TRBD2. The CDR3 spans 15 residues. Germline assignment: CDR1 MDHEN and CDR2 SYDVKM. V lost 2 bases and J lost 11; bases outside the gene matches: 7. The chain's CDR3 is CASSLGTSGSKEQYF. CDR3 DNA: TGTGCCAGCAGTTTAGGGACTAGCGGGAGTAAAGAGCAGTACTTC.

The rearrangement links TRBV30 to TRBJ1-1; D is unresolved. From germline, CDR1 is GTSNPN and CDR2 SVGIG (reference sequence). The germline V and J ends were trimmed by 7 bases and 2 bases, with 8 bases remaining between them. The CDR3 sequence is 11 residues long. The CDR3 reads CALEVNTEAFF. The CDR3 DNA reads TGTGCCTTAGAGGTAAACACTGAAGCTTTCTTT.

This clone is a singleton in its sample. This chain joins TRBV5-1 and TRBJ1-1; the D is unclear. The germline V and J ends were trimmed by 1 base and 4 bases, with 14 bases remaining between them. The germline V gene encodes CDR1 SGHRS and CDR2 YFSETQ. This CDR3 comprises 15 residues. DNA of the CDR3: TGCGCCAGCAGCTTGTGGGCGGTGGTTGGCACTGAAGCTTTCTTT. Residues: CASSLWAVVGTEAFF.

The rearrangement links TRBV5-1 to TRBJ2-1; 13 bases match TRBD2. Germline V lookup: CDR1 SGHRS, CDR2 YFSETQ. The V gene end was trimmed by 2 bases and the J gene end by 8 bases; junction bases not matched to a gene: 4. This CDR3 spans 15 amino acids. The DNA of the CDR3 is TGCGCCAGCAGCTTTGGACTAGCGGGAGCGGATGAGCAGTTCTTC. Translated, it gives CASSFGLAGADEQFF.

The rearrangement uses TRBV19 and TRBJ2-5; D might be TRBD2 (5 bases). This CDR3 region has 12 residues. Germline CDR1 LNHDA, CDR2 SQIVND (reference sequence). The ends were cut back, 6 bases at V and 5 bases at J, with 10 bases in the middle. The CDR3 nucleotides are TGTGCCAGTAGCGAGGGCGGGGAGACCCAGTACTTC. It codes for CASSEGGETQYF. The full variable domain, with the rest looked up from reference TRBV19 and TRBJ2-5, is DGGITQSPKYLFRKEGQNVTLSCEQNLNHDAMYWYRQDPGQGLRLIYYSQIVNDFQKGDIAEGYSVSREKKESFPLTVTSAQKNPTAFYLCASSEGGETQYFGPGTRLLVL.

This rearrangement joins TRBV30 to TRBJ2-6; TRBD1 agrees at 10 bases. This CDR3 has 17 amino acids. Germline CDR1 reads GTSNPN; CDR2 reads SVGIG (reference sequence). J gave up 2 bases and V 2 bases, and 6 bases lay outside the gene matches. The CDR3 is CAWSRDRGLPGANVLTF. The CDR3 coding sequence is TGTGCCTGGAGTCGCGACAGGGGGCTCCCTGGGGCCAACGTCCTGACTTTC.

The chain carries TRBV19 and TRBJ2-7; 8 bases are a match to TRBD1. V dropped 6 bases and J dropped 4; count of bases not matched to a gene: 11. Per the germline V gene, CDR1 is LNHDA and CDR2 is SQIVND (reference sequence). The CDR3 contains 15 residues. The CDR3 DNA reads TGTGCCAGTAGCCTTGGACAGGGCAAATTGTACGAGCAGTACTTC. Protein sequence: CASSLGQGKLYEQYF.

V and J are TRBV30 and TRBJ2-7; 7 nucleotides match TRBD1. Germline trimming cut 4 bases from V and 3 bases from J; bases unmatched to any gene: 12. CDR3 size: 15 residues. Germline loops: CDR1 GTSNPN, CDR2 SVGIG (reference sequence). The CDR3 DNA sequence: TGTGCCTGGACGTCGCCGCGACAGGGTGGCTACGAGCAGTACTTC. This translates into CAWTSPRQGGYEQYF.

V and J are TRBV9 and TRBJ1-1; 8 nucleotides align to TRBD1. The CDR3 is 15 amino acids. Germline V CDR1 and CDR2: SGDLS, YYNGEE. V lost 1 base and J lost 6; bases outside the gene matches: 8. CDR3 loop: CASSVIQGEVAEAFF. CDR3 bases: TGTGCCAGCAGCGTAATACAGGGGGAGGTGGCTGAAGCTTTCTTT.

The chain uses TRBV9 and TRBJ2-1; D remains unclear. The CDR3 has 15 residues. Deletions cut 1 base from V and 8 bases from J, with 16 bases between. CDR1 and CDR2 (germline): SGDLS, YYNGEE. CDR3 residues: CASSVWSKWSDEQFF. The DNA for the CDR3 is TGTGCCAGCAGCGTATGGTCAAAATGGAGCGATGAGCAGTTCTTC.